This TCR beta chain was identified during a study of siplizumab effects on memory and regulatory T cells. The CDR3 is 15 residues long. V lost 5 bases and J lost 0, with 10 bases in between. CDR1 and CDR2 from the germline V gene are LNHDA and SQIVND (reference sequence). Generated by immunoSEQ multiplex PCR, the TCRdb table keeps only in-frame clones and is missing some. The sample carries about 100,000 clones, over 90% recorded once. The rearrangement joins TRBV19 to TRBJ1-4; D is undetermined. The material sequenced was non-Treg CD4+ T cells sorted from blood. The clonotype comes from a human donor in good health. The CDR3 nucleotides are TGTGCCAGTAGTGCCCGGGAATCAACTAATGAAAAACTGTTTTTT. Protein product: CASSARESTNEKLFF.